These T cell receptor beta chains were read from a single sample in a study of cytomegalovirus exposure and HLA in healthy donors. Profiled with immunoSEQ multiplex PCR; TCRdb holds only in-frame clones, not every one. The profile covers about 210,000 clones, with around 79% appearing a single time and about 0.37% taken by the ten largest. The sample consisted of PBMCs. The receptors originated from a male donor in good health and CMV-seropositive. Both conserved end residues are part of each CDR3. D genes are given only for firm matches. A clone size is listed for some rows: how often the clone was seen (once, few, many), or a class if it is expanded.

v_gene	j_gene	d_gene	abundance	CDR3aa	CDR3nt
TRBV7-9	TRBJ2-7	-	-	CASSLAGVEQYF	TGTGCCAGCAGCTTAGCAGGGGTCGAGCAGTACTTC
TRBV18	TRBJ1-1	-	-	CASSPNRDAEAFF	TGTGCCAGCTCACCTAACAGGGACGCTGAAGCTTTCTTT
TRBV6-5	TRBJ1-2	-	-	CASSYGDTLMGYGYTF	TGTGCCAGCAGTTACGGGGACACCCTGATGGGCTATGGCTACACCTTC
TRBV28	TRBJ1-1	-	-	CASSLRGMRAFF	TGTGCCAGCAGTTTAAGGGGGATGAGGGCTTTCTTT
TRBV28	TRBJ2-4	TRBD1	-	CASGLTGEDIQYF	TGTGCCAGCGGGTTGACAGGGGAGGACATTCAGTACTTC
TRBV11-2	TRBJ2-7	TRBD1	-	CASSLQGTGVHEQYF	TGTGCCAGCAGCTTACAAGGGACAGGGGTGCACGAGCAGTACTTC
TRBV25-1	TRBJ2-3	TRBD2	-	CASSDPRFGRGDTQYF	TGTGCCAGCAGTGACCCCCGGTTCGGGAGGGGAGATACGCAGTATTTT
TRBV6-4	TRBJ2-5	TRBD1	few	CARDRTGNGETQYF	TGTGCCAGGGACAGGACAGGGAATGGGGAGACCCAGTACTTC
TRBV28	TRBJ1-2	TRBD1	-	CAATRRGPHGYTF	TGTGCCGCGACCCGCAGGGGGCCTCACGGCTACACCTTC
TRBV5-1	TRBJ1-3	-	-	CASSPRTEVSGNTIYF	TGCGCCAGCTCACCCCGGACTGAAGTCTCTGGAAACACCATATATTTT
TRBV7-2	TRBJ2-3	TRBD2	-	CASSLGTRGDTQYF	TGTGCCAGCAGCTTAGGGACTAGAGGAGATACGCAGTATTTT
TRBV27	TRBJ2-2	-	-	CASASGSNTGELFF	TGTGCCAGCGCGTCGGGGTCGAACACCGGGGAGCTGTTTTTT
TRBV11-2	TRBJ2-5	-	-	CASSPGGTTQETQYF	TGTGCCAGCAGCCCGGGGGGCACGACCCAAGAGACCCAGTACTTC
TRBV4-1	TRBJ2-7	TRBD1	-	CASSKTPGTDSYEQYF	TGCGCCAGCAGCAAAACCCCCGGGACAGATTCCTACGAGCAGTACTTC
TRBV4-2	TRBJ2-3	TRBD2	-	CASSQDGLGREGVDTQYF	TGTGCCAGCAGCCAAGACGGACTGGGGCGGGAGGGCGTAGATACGCAGTATTTT
TRBV7-2	TRBJ2-7	-	-	CASSPSGLYYEQYF	TGTGCCAGCAGCCCCTCGGGACTGTATTACGAGCAGTACTTC
TRBV28	TRBJ1-2	TRBD1	-	CASPRTGLSYGYTF	TGTGCCAGCCCCAGGACAGGGTTAAGCTATGGCTACACCTTC
TRBV9	TRBJ2-3	-	-	CASSLPGVDTQYF	TGTGCCAGCAGCCTCCCGGGTGTCGATACGCAGTATTTT
TRBV19	TRBJ2-7	TRBD1	-	CASSTHGTGVRSYEQYF	TGTGCCAGTAGTACGCACGGGACAGGCGTCCGCTCCTACGAGCAGTACTTC
TRBV27	TRBJ2-2	TRBD2	-	CASSVAGGDTGELFF	TGTGCCAGCAGTGTAGCGGGAGGTGACACCGGGGAGCTGTTTTTT
TRBV11-2	TRBJ1-6	-	few	CASSLFDSPLHF	TGTGCCAGCAGCTTATTCGATTCACCCCTCCACTTT
TRBV19	TRBJ1-2	-	-	CASSPQETNYGYTF	TGTGCCAGTAGTCCACAGGAGACTAACTATGGCTACACCTTC
TRBV7-9	TRBJ2-5	-	-	CASSSPEGQETQYF	TGTGCCAGCAGCTCCCCCGAGGGCCAAGAGACCCAGTACTTC
TRBV7-2	TRBJ2-1	TRBD2	-	CASSVGLAPSYNEQFF	TGTGCCAGCAGCGTAGGACTAGCGCCATCCTACAATGAGCAGTTCTTC
TRBV5-1	TRBJ2-7	TRBD1	-	CATAPGQPSYEQYF	TGCGCCACCGCGCCGGGACAGCCCTCCTACGAGCAGTACTTC
TRBV5-4	TRBJ2-7	-	-	CASSWRGRDEQYF	TGTGCCAGCAGCTGGCGAGGGCGTGATGAGCAGTACTTC
TRBV28	TRBJ2-7	-	-	CASSLWQERVYEQYF	TGTGCCAGCAGTTTATGGCAGGAGCGGGTATACGAGCAGTACTTC
TRBV7-8	TRBJ2-7	-	-	CASSPDRKQRYEQYF	TGTGCCAGCAGCCCTGACAGAAAACAGAGATACGAGCAGTACTTC
TRBV7-3	TRBJ2-1	-	-	CASSLGGGRYNEQFF	TGTGCCAGCAGCTTAGGCGGGGGCCGCTACAATGAGCAGTTCTTC
TRBV7-2	TRBJ2-7	-	-	CASSFKTGESNEQYF	TGTGCCAGCAGCTTTAAGACAGGCGAAAGCAACGAGCAGTACTTC
TRBV28	TRBJ1-4	TRBD1	-	CASSLTGGGGEKLFF	TGTGCCAGCAGTTTGACAGGGGGCGGAGGTGAAAAACTGTTTTTT
TRBV5-1	TRBJ1-5	-	few	CASSLTGQEQPQHF	TGCGCCAGCAGCTTAACAGGGCAGGAACAGCCCCAGCATTTT
TRBV6-5	TRBJ2-7	TRBD2	few	CASSFSGTIYEQYF	TGTGCCAGCAGTTTTAGCGGGACGATCTACGAGCAGTACTTC
TRBV9	TRBJ2-2	TRBD1	once	CATNRGTGELFF	TGTGCCACTAACAGGGGCACCGGGGAGCTGTTTTTT
TRBV19	TRBJ2-7	-	-	CATEDSNSYEQYF	TGTGCCACCGAAGACAGTAACTCCTACGAGCAGTACTTC
TRBV27	TRBJ2-7	-	-	CASSLLGHTYEQYF	TGTGCCAGCAGTTTATTGGGACACACCTACGAGCAGTACTTC
TRBV4-1	TRBJ2-7	TRBD1	-	CASSQGGQGPEQYF	TGCGCCAGCAGCCAAGGGGGACAGGGGCCCGAGCAGTACTTC
TRBV2	TRBJ2-7	-	-	CASSEGDTYSSYEQYF	TGTGCCAGCAGTGAAGGGGACACTTACAGCTCCTACGAGCAGTACTTC
TRBV30	TRBJ2-2	-	-	CAWSLLQGTGELFF	TGTGCCTGGAGCCTATTACAGGGAACCGGGGAGCTGTTTTTT
TRBV15	TRBJ2-3	TRBD2	-	CATSRRTGGVTDTQYF	TGTGCCACCAGCAGAAGGACGGGGGGTGTCACAGATACGCAGTATTTT
TRBV19	TRBJ1-5	TRBD1	-	CASRSSGTAYSNQPQHF	TGTGCCAGTAGGTCATCCGGGACAGCTTATAGCAATCAGCCCCAGCATTTT
TRBV6-6	TRBJ1-2	-	-	CASSYTEFYGYTF	TGTGCCAGCAGTTATACAGAGTTCTATGGCTACACCTTC
TRBV9	TRBJ2-6	-	few	CASSHLGRGTSTGANVLTF	TGTGCCAGCAGCCATCTCGGGCGAGGGACATCAACAGGGGCCAACGTCCTGACTTTC
TRBV6-5	TRBJ2-7	-	-	CASRSGLASYEQYF	TGTGCCAGCAGGTCGGGGTTAGCGAGCTACGAGCAGTACTTC
TRBV19	TRBJ1-1	-	-	CASSITGVNTEAFF	TGTGCCAGTAGTATAACGGGGGTAAACACTGAAGCTTTCTTT
TRBV7-3	TRBJ1-1	-	-	CASSSTRGNTEAFF	TGTGCCAGCAGCTCGACACGGGGGAACACTGAAGCTTTCTTT
TRBV5-1	TRBJ2-1	TRBD2	-	CASSLQEGGPTGEQFF	TGCGCCAGCAGCTTGCAGGAGGGAGGGCCGACGGGTGAGCAGTTCTTC